The source of this TCR beta chain is a study of cytomegalovirus exposure and HLA in healthy donors. Study conclusions and caveats: Usually a TCR sequence was rare, but some public TCRs were found in many donors. Associated with cytomegalovirus, according to the listing, were 150 to 200 TCR beta chains.

The CDR3 loop spans 17 amino acids. The V gene lost 5 bases and the J gene lost 4 bases, with 21 bases spanning the gap. The V gene's germline CDR1 is MGHDK and CDR2 SYGVNS. This clone was counted once. Antigen specificity is unknown. PCR was performed using 60 Vbeta and 13 Jbeta primers. Some clones are missing from TCRdb's copy, which holds only in-frame ones; the method was immunoSEQ multiplex PCR. The profile covers roughly 160,000 clones, with around four fifths appearing a single time and under 1.5% taken by the ten largest. The TCR originated in a man aged 25-45 years in good health and CMV-seronegative. This rearrangement joins TRBV25-1 to TRBJ1-3; TRBD1 might be the D (6 bases). The sequenced sample was PBMCs. The CDR3 DNA sequence: TGTGCCAGCAGTACCCTTACTATGGGGGCTTCCGGAAACACCATATATTTT. Amino acid sequence: CASSTLTMGASGNTIYF. The variable domain in full, completed from reference TRBV25-1 and TRBJ1-3, reads EADIYQTPRYLVIGTGKKITLECSQTMGHDKMYWYQQDPGMELHLIHYSYGVNSTEKGDLSSESTVSRIRTEHFPLTLESARPSHTSQYLCASSTLTMGASGNTIYFGEGSWLTVV.